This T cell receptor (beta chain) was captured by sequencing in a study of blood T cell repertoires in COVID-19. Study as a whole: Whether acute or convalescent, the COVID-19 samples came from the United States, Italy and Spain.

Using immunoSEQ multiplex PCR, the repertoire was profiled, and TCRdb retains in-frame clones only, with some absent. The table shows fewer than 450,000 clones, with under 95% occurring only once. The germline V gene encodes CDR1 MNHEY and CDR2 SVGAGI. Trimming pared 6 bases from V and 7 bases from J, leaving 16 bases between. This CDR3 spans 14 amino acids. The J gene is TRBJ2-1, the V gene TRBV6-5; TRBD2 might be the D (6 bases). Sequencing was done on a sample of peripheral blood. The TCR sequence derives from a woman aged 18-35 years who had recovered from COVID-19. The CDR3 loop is CASRSGTFLNEQFF. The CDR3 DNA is TGTGCCAGCAGATCCGGGACTTTCCTGAATGAGCAGTTCTTC.